This T cell receptor beta chain was recovered during a study of T cells in Graves' hyperthyroidism and ophthalmopathy. The CDR3 regions of TCR beta were amplified from RNA transcripts. HTBI primers drove first-round RT-PCR of the TCR CDR3. Each CDR3 protein is one row after TCRdb ran MiXCR on the multiplex PCR reads. The sample lists 200,000 to 250,000 distinct CDR3 sequences, roughly 18% occurring once. This clonotype has ten or more counts. The sequence was collected from a man aged 35 to 55 with Graves' hyperthyroidism. The sample comprised blood.

CDR3 bases: TGTGCCAGCAGCTTGCTAGCGGGGGAACCCACAGATACGCAGTATTTT. This sequence encodes CASSLLAGEPTDTQYF. This sequence joins TRBV5-6 and TRBJ2-3; 10 bases line up with TRBD2. Germline CDR1 reads SGHDT; CDR2 reads YYEEEE. This CDR3 spans 16 amino acids. V dropped 1 base and J dropped 2; count of bases not matched to a gene: 4.